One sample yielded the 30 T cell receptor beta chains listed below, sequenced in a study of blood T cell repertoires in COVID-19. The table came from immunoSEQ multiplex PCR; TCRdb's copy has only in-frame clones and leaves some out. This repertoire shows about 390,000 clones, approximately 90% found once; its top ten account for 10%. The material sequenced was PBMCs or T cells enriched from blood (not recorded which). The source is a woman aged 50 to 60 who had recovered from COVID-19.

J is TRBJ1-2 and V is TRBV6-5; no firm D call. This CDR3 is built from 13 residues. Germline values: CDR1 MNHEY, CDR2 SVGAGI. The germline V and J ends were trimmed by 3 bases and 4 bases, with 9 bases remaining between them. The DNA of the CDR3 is TGTGCCAGCAGTTATGCCAGATCCTATGGCTACACCTTC. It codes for CASSYARSYGYTF.

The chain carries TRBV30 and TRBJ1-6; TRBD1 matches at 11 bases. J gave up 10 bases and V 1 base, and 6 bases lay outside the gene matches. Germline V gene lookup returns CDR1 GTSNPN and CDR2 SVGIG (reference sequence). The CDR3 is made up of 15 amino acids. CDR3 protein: CAWSGRTGGGSPLHF. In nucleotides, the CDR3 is TGTGCCTGGAGTGGGAGGACAGGGGGCGGGTCACCCCTCCACTTT. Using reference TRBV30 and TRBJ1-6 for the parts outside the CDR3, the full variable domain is SQTIHQWPATLVQPVGSPLSLECTVEGTSNPNLYWYRQAAGRGLQLLFYSVGIGQISSEVPQNLSASRPQDRQFILSSKKLLLSDSGFYLCAWSGRTGGGSPLHFGNGTRLTVT.

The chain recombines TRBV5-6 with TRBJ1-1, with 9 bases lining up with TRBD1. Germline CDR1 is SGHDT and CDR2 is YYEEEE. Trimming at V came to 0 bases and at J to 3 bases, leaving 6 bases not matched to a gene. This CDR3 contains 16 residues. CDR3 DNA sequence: TGTGCCAGCAGCTTGGGTGGGACAGGGAGATACACTGAAGCTTTCTTT. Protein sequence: CASSLGGTGRYTEAFF.

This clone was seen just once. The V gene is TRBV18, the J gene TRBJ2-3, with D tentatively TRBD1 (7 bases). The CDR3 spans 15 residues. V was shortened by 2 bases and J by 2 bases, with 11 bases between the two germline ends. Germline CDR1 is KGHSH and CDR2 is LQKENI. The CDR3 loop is CASSPTRGVTDTQYF. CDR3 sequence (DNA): TGTGCCAGCTCACCAACCAGGGGGGTCACAGATACGCAGTATTTT.

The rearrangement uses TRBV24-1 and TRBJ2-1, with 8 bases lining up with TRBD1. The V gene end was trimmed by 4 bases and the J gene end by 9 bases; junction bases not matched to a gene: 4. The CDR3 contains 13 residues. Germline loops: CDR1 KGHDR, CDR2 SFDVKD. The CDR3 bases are TGTGCCACCAGTGAAACGGACAGGGTTGAGCAGTTCTTC. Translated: CATSETDRVEQFF.

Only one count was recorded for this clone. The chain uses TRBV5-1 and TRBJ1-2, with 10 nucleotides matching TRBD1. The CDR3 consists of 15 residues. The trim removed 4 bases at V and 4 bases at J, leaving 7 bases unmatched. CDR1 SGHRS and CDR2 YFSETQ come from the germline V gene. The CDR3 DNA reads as TGCGCCAGCAGCCATGGGACAGGGGTTACCTATGGCTACACCTTC. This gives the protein CASSHGTGVTYGYTF.

DNA for the CDR3: TGTGCCAGCAGCGTAGACTCGGGGGGGCCCTACGAGCAGTACTTC. Translation gives CASSVDSGGPYEQYF. The chain carries TRBV9 and TRBJ2-7; TRBD2 matches 8 bases. CDR1 is SGDLS and CDR2 is YYNGEE in the germline V gene. This CDR3 has 15 amino acids. V shed 0 bases and J 2 bases; nucleotides not matched to a gene: 4.

The CDR3 loop reads CASSLSTTRQGEKLFF. Written as DNA, the CDR3 is TGTGCCAGCAGTTTATCGACCACCAGACAGGGTGAAAAACTGTTTTTT. V and J are TRBV28 and TRBJ1-4; TRBD1 agrees at 7 bases. V lost 1 base, J lost 7 bases, and 9 bases stayed unmatched. The CDR3 loop spans 16 amino acids. Germline assignment: CDR1 MDHEN and CDR2 SYDVKM.

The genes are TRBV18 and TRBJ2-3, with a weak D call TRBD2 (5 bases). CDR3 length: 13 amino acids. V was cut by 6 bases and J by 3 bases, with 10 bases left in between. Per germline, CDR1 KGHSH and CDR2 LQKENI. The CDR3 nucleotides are TGTGCCAGCTCCCTGCCGGGGACAGATACGCAGTATTTT. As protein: CASSLPGTDTQYF.

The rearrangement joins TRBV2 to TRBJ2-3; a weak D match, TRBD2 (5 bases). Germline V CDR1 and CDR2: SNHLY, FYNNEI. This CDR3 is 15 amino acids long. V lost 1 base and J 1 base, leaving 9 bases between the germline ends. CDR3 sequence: CASSEDGLRTDTQYF. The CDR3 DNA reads TGTGCCAGCAGTGAAGATGGACTCCGCACAGATACGCAGTATTTT.

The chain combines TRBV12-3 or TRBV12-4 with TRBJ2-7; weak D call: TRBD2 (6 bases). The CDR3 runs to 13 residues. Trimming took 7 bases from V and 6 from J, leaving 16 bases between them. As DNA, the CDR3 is TGTGCCAGCAAAAAAACGCGGGACGGCGAGCAGTACTTC. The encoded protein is CASKKTRDGEQYF.

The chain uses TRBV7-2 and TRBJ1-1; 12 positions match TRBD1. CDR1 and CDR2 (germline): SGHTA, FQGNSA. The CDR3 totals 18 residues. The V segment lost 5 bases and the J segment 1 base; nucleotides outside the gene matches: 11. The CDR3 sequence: CASSLGYGTGGQNTEAFF. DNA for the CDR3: TGTGCCAGCAGCCTAGGGTACGGGACAGGGGGCCAGAACACTGAAGCTTTCTTT.

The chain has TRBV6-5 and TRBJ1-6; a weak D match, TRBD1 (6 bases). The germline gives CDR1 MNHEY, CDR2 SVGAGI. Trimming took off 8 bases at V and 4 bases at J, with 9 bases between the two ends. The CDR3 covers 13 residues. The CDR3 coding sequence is TGTGCCAGCGGACAGACTTATAATTCACCCCTCCACTTT. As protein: CASGQTYNSPLHF.

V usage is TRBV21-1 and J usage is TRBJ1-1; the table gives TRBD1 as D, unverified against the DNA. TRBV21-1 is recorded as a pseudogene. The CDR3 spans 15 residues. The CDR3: CASSEDGQGNTEAFF. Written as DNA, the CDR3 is TGTGCCAGCAGCGAAGACGGACAAGGGAACACTGAAGCTTTCTTT.

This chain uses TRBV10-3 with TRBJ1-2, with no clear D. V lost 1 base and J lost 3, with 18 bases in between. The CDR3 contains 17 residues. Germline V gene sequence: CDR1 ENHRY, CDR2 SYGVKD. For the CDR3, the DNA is TGTGCCATCAGTGAGTGGAGTAACGGTATTGGCTACTATGGCTACACCTTC. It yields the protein CAISEWSNGIGYYGYTF.

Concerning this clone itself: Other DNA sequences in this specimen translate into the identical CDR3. The CDR3 loop reads CASSLGGQGYGYTF. The CDR3 DNA reads as TGCGCCAGCAGCTTAGGGGGACAGGGATATGGCTACACCTTC. J is TRBJ1-2 and V is TRBV5-1; 9 positions match TRBD1. The ends lost 2 bases at V and 5 bases at J; junction bases unmatched: 4. Germline CDR1 reads SGHRS; CDR2 reads YFSETQ. This CDR3 is built from 14 residues.

The CDR3 DNA is TGTGCGAGCCACGGCAGGAACTATGGCTACACCTTC. Translated: CASHGRNYGYTF. The rearrangement links TRBV2 to TRBJ1-2; D is ambiguous. The germline CDR1 and CDR2 sequences are SNHLY and FYNNEI. CDR3 length equals 12 residues.

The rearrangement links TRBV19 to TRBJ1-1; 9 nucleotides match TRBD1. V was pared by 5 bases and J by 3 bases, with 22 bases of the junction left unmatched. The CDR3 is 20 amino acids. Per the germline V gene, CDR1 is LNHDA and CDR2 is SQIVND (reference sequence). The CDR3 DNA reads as TGTGCCAGTAGTGTATACAGGGGGCGTTTTATGTCCGGGCGTGACACTGAAGCTTTCTTT. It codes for CASSVYRGRFMSGRDTEAFF.

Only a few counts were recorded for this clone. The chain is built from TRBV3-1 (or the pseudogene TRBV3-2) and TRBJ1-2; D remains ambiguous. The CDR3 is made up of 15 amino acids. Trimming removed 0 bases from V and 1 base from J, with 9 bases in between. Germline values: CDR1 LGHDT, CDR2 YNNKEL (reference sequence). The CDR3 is CASSQDVEFNYGYTF. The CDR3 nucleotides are TGTGCCAGCAGCCAAGATGTAGAATTTAACTATGGCTACACCTTC.

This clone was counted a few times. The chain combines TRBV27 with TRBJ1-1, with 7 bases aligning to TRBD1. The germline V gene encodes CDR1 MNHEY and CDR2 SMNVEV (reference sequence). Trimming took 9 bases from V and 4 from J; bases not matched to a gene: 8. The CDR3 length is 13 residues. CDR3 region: CASRQGYVTEAFF. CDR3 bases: TGTGCCAGTAGACAGGGTTATGTCACTGAAGCTTTCTTT.

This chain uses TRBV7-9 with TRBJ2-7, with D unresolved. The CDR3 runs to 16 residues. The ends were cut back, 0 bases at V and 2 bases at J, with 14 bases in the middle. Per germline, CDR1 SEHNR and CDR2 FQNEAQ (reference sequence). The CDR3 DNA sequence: TGTGCCAGCAGCTTAGCGTTCAGGTCCCAGCCCTACGAGCAGTACTTC. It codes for CASSLAFRSQPYEQYF. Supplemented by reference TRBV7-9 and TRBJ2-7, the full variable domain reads DTGVSQNPRHKITKRGQNVTFRCDPISEHNRLYWYRQTLGQGPEFLTYFQNEAQLEKSRLLSDRFSAERPKGSFSTLEIQRTEQGDSAMYLCASSLAFRSQPYEQYFGPGTRLTVT.

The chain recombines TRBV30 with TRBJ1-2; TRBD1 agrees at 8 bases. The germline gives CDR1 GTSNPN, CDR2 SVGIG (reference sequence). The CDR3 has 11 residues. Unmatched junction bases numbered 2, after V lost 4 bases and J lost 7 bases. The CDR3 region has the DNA TGTGCCTGGATGACAGGGGCTGGCTACACCTTC. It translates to CAWMTGAGYTF.

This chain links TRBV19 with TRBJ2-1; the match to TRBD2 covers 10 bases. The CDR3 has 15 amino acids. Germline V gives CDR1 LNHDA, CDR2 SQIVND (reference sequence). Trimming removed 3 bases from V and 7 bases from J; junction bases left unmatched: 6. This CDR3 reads CASSISGGQVNEQFF. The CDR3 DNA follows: TGTGCCAGTAGTATTAGCGGGGGGCAAGTAAATGAGCAGTTCTTC.

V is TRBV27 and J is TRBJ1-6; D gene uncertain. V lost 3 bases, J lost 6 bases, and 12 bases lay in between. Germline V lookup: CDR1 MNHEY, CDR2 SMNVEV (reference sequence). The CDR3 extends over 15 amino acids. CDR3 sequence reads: CASSFRSGFNSPLHF. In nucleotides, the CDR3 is TGTGCCAGCAGTTTCCGATCGGGGTTTAATTCACCCCTCCACTTT.

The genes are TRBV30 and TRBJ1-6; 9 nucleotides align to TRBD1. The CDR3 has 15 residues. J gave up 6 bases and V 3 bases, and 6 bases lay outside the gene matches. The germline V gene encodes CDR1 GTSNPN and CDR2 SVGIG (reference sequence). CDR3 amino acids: CAWSFPGQGNSPLHF. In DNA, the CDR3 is TGTGCCTGGAGCTTTCCGGGACAGGGTAATTCACCCCTCCACTTT.

As DNA, the CDR3 is TGTGCCAGCAGCTTACAGACAGCTAACTATGGCTACACCTTC. This sequence encodes CASSLQTANYGYTF. The chain recombines TRBV7-2 with TRBJ1-2; tentatively, D is TRBD1 (5 bases). The CDR3 spans 14 residues. Trimming took 2 bases from V and 0 from J, leaving 7 bases between them. Germline assignment: CDR1 SGHTA and CDR2 FQGNSA.

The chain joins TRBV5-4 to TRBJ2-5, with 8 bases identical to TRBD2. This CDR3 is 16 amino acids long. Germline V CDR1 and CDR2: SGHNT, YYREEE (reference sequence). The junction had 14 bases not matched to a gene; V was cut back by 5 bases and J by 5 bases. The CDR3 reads CASSTAAGTRDETQYF. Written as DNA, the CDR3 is TGTGCCAGCAGTACAGCCGCCGGGACTAGAGATGAGACCCAGTACTTC.

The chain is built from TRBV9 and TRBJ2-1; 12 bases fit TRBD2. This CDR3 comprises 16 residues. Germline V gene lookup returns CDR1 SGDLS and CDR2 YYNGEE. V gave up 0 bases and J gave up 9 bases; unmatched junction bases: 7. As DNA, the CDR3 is TGTGCCAGCAGCGTAGGTCCTAGCGGGGGGGCCCTTGAGCAGTTCTTC. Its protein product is CASSVGPSGGALEQFF.

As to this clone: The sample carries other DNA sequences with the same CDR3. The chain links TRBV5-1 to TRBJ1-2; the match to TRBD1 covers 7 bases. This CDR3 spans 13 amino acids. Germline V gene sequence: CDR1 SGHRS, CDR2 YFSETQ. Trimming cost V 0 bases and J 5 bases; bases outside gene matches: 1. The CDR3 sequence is CASSLEGAYGYTF. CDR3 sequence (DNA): TGCGCCAGCAGCTTGGAGGGGGCGTATGGCTACACCTTC.

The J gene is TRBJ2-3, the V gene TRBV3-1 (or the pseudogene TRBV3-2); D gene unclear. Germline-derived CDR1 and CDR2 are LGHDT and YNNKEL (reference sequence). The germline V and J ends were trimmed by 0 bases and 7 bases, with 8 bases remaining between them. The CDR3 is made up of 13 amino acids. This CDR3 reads CASSQEWLYTQYF. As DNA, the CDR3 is TGTGCCAGCAGCCAAGAGTGGCTCTATACGCAGTATTTT.